The clone carrying this T cell receptor beta chain turned up a few times. Its specificity is unknown. This specimen comes from a study of T-cell memory formation after mild COVID-19. Study findings and constraints: Nothing confirmed that second-wave clones peaking on day 37 were specific for SARS-CoV-2. Among CD4+ contracting clones, most were CM and EM, and CD8+ ones EMRA.

TCRdb used MiXCR to reprocess the 5' RACE reads, holding one entry per CDR3 protein. The profile shows 550,000 to 600,000 distinct CDR3 sequences, about 20% of them singletons. The CDR3 sequence is 16 residues long. The V and J ends lost 6 bases and 1 base, in that order; junction bases with no gene match: 7. Source material: PBMCs or a T cell subset sorted from them (not recorded which). The chain carries TRBV12-3 or TRBV12-4 and TRBJ1-1; 11 bases align to TRBD1. The clonotype was recovered from an adult woman who had mild COVID-19 (a few samples of this study predate the infection). Cell type and time point are not known. DNA for the CDR3: TGTGCCAGCAGACCTGGACAGGGGGCGGGGAACACTGAAGCTTTCTTT. This sequence encodes CASRPGQGAGNTEAFF.